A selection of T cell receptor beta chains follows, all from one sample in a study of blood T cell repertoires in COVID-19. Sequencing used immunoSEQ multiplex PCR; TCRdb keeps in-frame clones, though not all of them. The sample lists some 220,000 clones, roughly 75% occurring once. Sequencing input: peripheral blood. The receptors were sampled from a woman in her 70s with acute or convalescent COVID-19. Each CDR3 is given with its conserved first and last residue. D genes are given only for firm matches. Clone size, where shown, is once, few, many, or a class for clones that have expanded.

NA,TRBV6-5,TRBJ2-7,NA,TGTGCCAGCAGGATCCAACCGACGGCAGGCTACGAGCAGTACTTC,CASRIQPTAGYEQYF
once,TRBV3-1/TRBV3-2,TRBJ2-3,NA,TGTGCCAGCAGCCCTGAGGCGTATGGCACAGATACGCAGTATTTT,CASSPEAYGTDTQYF
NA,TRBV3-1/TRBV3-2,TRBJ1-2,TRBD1,TGTGCCAGCAGCCAACGACAGGGGGAGTATGGCTACACCTTC,CASSQRQGEYGYTF
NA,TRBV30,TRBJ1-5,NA,TGTGCCTGGGATCAGGGATGGGATCAGCCCCAGCATTTT,CAWDQGWDQPQHF
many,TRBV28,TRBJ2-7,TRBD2,TGTGCCAGCAGTTATCAGGGACTAGCGTGGGAGCAGTACTTC,CASSYQGLAWEQYF
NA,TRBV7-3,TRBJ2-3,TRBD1,TGTGCCAGCAGCGTAACCGGGACAGGGTCAGATACGCAGTATTTT,CASSVTGTGSDTQYF
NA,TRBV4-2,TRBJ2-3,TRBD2,TGTGCCAGCAGCGCCCGACTAGCGGGGAACGCAGATACGCAGTATTTT,CASSARLAGNADTQYF
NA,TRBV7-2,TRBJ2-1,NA,TGTGCCAGCAGCTTAATAGGAGGCGACATCGAGCAGTTCTTC,CASSLIGGDIEQFF
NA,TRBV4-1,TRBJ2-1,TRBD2,TGCGCCAGCAGCCAAGTTTCCCTAGCGGGGGGGCGCGAGCAGTTCTTC,CASSQVSLAGGREQFF
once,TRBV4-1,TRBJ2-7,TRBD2,TGCGCCAGCAGCCAAGTTCTCCTAGCGGCCCCCTACGAGCAGTACTTC,CASSQVLLAAPYEQYF
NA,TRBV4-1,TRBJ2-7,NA,TGCGCCAGCAGCCAAGAGAGTATACCCTCCTACGAGCAGTACTTC,CASSQESIPSYEQYF
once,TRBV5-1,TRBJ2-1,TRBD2,TGCGCCAGCAGCAAAGGGACTAGCGGGGTAAATGAGCAGTTCTTC,CASSKGTSGVNEQFF
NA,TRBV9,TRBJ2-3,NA,TGTGCCAGCAGCGTAGATGGGGGGACAGATACGCAGTATTTT,CASSVDGGTDTQYF
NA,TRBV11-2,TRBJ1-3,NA,TGTGCCAGCAGCCAAGGAAACACCATATATTTT,CASSQGNTIYF
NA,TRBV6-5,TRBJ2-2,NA,TGTGCCAGCACAGGCAGGTCGAACACCGGGGAGCTGTTTTTT,CASTGRSNTGELFF
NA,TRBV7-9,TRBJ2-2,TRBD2,TGTGCCAGCACTGTGGGAGGGAAAGGCTGGGAGCTGTTTTTT,CASTVGGKGWELFF
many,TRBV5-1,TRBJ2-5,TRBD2,TGCGCCAGCAGCGCCTCTCCGACTAGCGGGGGCACCAAGTACTTC,CASSASPTSGGTKYF
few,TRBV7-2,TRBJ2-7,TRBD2,TGTGCCAGCAGCTCCGGACTAGCGGGGGAGTACGAGCAGTACTTC,CASSSGLAGEYEQYF
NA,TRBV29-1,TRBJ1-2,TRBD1,TGCAGCGTTGGCACGAGGACAGGGGGAGGCTACACCTTC,CSVGTRTGGGYTF
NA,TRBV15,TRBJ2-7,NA,TGTGCCACCAGCAGAGACCAGGGGAGGGGCGACTACGAGCAGTACTTC,CATSRDQGRGDYEQYF
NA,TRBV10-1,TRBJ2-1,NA,TGCGCCAGCAACCTACAAACAGGGTATGAGCAGTTCTTC,CASNLQTGYEQFF
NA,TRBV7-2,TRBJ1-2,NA,TGTGCCAGCAGCTTATATGGGACGCCGGGAGGCCCCTATGGCTACACCTTC,CASSLYGTPGGPYGYTF
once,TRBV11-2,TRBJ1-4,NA,TGTGCCAGCAGCTTAGTACATTCGGCCGCAGGGATGTTTTTT,CASSLVHSAAGMFF
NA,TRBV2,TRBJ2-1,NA,TGTGCCAGCAGAGGGGACAATGAGCAGTTCTTC,CASRGDNEQFF
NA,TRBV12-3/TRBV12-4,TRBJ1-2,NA,TGTGCCACCCAGCGGGAGGGCTACACCTTC,CATQREGYTF
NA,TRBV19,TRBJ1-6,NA,TGTGCCAGCTCGACCGAAGGACAGTATAATTCACCCCTCCACTTT,CASSTEGQYNSPLHF
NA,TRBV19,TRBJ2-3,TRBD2,TGTGCCAGTAGTATTACTAGCGGGGCCACAGATACGCAGTATTTT,CASSITSGATDTQYF
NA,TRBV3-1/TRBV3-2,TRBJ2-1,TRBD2,TGTGCCAGCAGCCGTTCTAGCGGGGGGCCAGGGAATGAGCAGTTCTTC,CASSRSSGGPGNEQFF
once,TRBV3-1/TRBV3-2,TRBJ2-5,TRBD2,TGTGCCAGCAGCCTAATAGCGGGTGGGTTCGAGACCCAGTACTTC,CASSLIAGGFETQYF
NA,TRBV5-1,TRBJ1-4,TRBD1,TGCGCCAGCAGCAAAAGCAGACAGGGAGGAAATGAAAAACTGTTTTTT,CASSKSRQGGNEKLFF